The source of this T cell receptor beta chain is a study of T cell clones after liver transplantation. Study-level background: TCRbeta sequencing after a pre-transplant mixed lymphocyte reaction identified graft-donor-reactive clones, later tracked in post-transplant blood.

This table comes from immunoSEQ multiplex PCR, and its TCRdb copy is limited to in-frame clones, with some not included. The sample records around 20,000 clones, approximately 89% being singletons. The CDR3 loop spans 16 amino acids. Trimming took 6 bases from V and 3 from J; bases not matched to a gene: 11. The germline CDR1 and CDR2 sequences are MDHEN and SYDVKM. General study findings and limits: These preliminary findings come from unstandardized post-transplant sampling times. Low donor cell numbers restricted donor-reactive repertoire measurement in two subjects.

CD3+CD4+ and CD3+CD8+ cells were FACS-sorted from thawed unstimulated PBMCs. This clone was observed a few times. Its antigen remains unknown. The material was CD8+ T cells from blood, obtained before liver transplant. The genes are TRBV28 and TRBJ1-2; 9 bases are a match to TRBD1. The sequence derives from a human donor who received a liver transplant. CDR3 in amino acids: CASSFGTGREHYGYTF. The CDR3 DNA sequence: TGTGCCAGCAGCTTTGGGACAGGGCGGGAACACTATGGCTACACCTTC.